Sequencing of this T cell receptor beta chain was carried out in a study of Graves' ophthalmopathy and Graves' hyperthyroidism. Overall study: Peripheral blood was collected at initial diagnosis, before any treatment.

The sequenced template was RNA, covering the TCR beta CDR3 region. The library came from an HTBI-primed first-round RT-PCR and a second-round multiplex PCR. TCRdb recomputed calls from the multiplex PCR reads with MiXCR, one row per CDR3 protein. The profile covers around 600,000 distinct CDR3 sequences, with about 38% appearing a single time and over 2.5% taken by the ten largest. General study results and limits: Blood also contained most of the expanded thyroid clonotypes above 0.001 frequency. With approximately 88% sensitivity and roughly 80% specificity, a 13-signature model separated ophthalmopathy from stable hyperthyroidism.

Exclusion covered patients with other autoimmune diseases or uncontrolled infections (as well as pregnancy or lactation). A remark on this clonotype: Its matching antigen is unknown.

Sequencing was done on a sample of peripheral blood. The sequence came from an adult man with Graves' ophthalmopathy.

The CDR3 region is CASGAGAYEQYF. The CDR3, as DNA: TGTGCCAGCGGGGCGGGCGCCTACGAGCAGTACTTC. This chain links TRBV14 with TRBJ2-7; the D gene could be TRBD1 or TRBD2 (5 bases each). CDR1 is SGHDN, CDR2 FVKESK, per germline. The V end was cut by 8 bases, the J end by 2 bases, with 10 bases between. The CDR3 loop spans 12 amino acids.